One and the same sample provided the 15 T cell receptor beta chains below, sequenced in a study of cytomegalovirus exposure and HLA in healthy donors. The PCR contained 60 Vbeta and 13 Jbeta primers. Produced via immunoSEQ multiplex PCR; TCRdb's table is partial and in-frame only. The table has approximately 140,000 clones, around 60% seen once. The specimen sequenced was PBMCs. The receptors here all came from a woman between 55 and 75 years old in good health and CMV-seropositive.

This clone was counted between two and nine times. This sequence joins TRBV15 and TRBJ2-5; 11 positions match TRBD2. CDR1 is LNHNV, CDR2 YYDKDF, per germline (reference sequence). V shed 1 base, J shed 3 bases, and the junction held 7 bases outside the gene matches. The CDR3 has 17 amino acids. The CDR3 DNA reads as TGTGCCACCAGCAGAGGGGGTAGCGGGGGGGAGAAAGAGACCCAGTACTTC. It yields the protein CATSRGGSGGEKETQYF.

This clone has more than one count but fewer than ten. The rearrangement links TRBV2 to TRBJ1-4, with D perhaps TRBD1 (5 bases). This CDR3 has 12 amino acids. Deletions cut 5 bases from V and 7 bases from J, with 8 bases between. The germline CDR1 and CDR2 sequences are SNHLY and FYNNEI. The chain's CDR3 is CASSLDSEKLFF. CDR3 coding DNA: TGTGCCAGCAGTCTAGACAGTGAAAAACTGTTTTTT.

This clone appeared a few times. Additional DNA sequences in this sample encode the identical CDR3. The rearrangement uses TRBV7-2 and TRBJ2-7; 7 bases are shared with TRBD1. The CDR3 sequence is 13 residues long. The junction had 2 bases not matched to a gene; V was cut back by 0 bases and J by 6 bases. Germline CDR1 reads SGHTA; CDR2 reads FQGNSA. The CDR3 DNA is TGTGCCAGCAGCTTAGCATACAGGGGCGAGCAGTACTTC. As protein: CASSLAYRGEQYF.

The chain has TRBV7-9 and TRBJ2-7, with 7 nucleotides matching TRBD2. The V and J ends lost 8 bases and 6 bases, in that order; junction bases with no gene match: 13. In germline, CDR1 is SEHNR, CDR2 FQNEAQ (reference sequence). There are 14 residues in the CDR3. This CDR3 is CASEFLVAGGEQYF. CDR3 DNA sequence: TGTGCCAGCGAATTTCTGGTAGCGGGTGGCGAGCAGTACTTC.

The CDR3 here is CASSQDGGLAGFTDTQYF. CDR3 nucleotide sequence: TGTGCCAGCAGCCAAGATGGAGGACTAGCGGGGTTCACAGATACGCAGTATTTT. The rearrangement uses TRBV4-2 and TRBJ2-3, with 12 positions matching TRBD2. This CDR3 contains 18 residues. The V and J ends lost 0 bases and 2 bases, in that order; junction bases with no gene match: 6. CDR1 and CDR2 from the germline V gene are LGHNA and YNFKEQ.

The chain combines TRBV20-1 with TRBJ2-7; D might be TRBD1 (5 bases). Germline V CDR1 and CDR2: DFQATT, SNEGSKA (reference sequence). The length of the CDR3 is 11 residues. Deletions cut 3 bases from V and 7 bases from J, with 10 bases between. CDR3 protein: CSASRVREQYF. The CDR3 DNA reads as TGCAGTGCTAGCAGGGTTAGAGAGCAGTACTTC.

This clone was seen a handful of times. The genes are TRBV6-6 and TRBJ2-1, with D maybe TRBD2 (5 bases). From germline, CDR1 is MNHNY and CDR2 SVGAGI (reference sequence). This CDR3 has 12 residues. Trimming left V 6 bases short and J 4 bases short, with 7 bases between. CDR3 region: CASRDSYNEQFF. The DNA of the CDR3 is TGTGCCAGCAGGGACTCGTACAATGAGCAGTTCTTC.

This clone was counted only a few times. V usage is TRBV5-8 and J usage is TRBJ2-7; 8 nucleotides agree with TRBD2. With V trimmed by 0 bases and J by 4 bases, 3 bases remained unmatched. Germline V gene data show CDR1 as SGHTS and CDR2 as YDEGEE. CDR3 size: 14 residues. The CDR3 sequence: CASSLASGGYEQYF. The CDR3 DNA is TGTGCCAGCAGCTTGGCCTCGGGAGGGTACGAGCAGTACTTC.

The CDR3 DNA is TGTGCCAGCAGTTACTCCGTAGGGGCGTACGAGCAGTACTTC. It codes for CASSYSVGAYEQYF. The chain recombines TRBV6-5 with TRBJ2-5, with D tentatively TRBD1 (5 bases). The closer fit of TRBJ2-7 to the DNA end suggests the J call may be wrong. CDR1 and CDR2 from the germline V gene are MNHEY and SVGAGI. CDR3 length equals 14 residues.

In DNA, the CDR3 is TGTGCCAGCAGCGCCGAACCTTCAACGGAGGAGGGAGATACGCAGTATTTT. This sequence encodes CASSAEPSTEEGDTQYF. V is TRBV9 and J is TRBJ2-3, with a possible D match to TRBD2 (6 bases). The V and J ends lost 3 bases and 5 bases respectively, with 22 bases between them. Germline-derived CDR1 and CDR2 are SGDLS and YYNGEE. The CDR3 length is 17 residues.

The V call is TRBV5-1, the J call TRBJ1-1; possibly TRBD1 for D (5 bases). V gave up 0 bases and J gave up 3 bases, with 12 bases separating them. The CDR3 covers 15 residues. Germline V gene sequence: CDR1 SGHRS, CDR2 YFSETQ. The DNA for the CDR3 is TGCGCCAGCAGCTTGGTCGGACACACGGACACTGAAGCTTTCTTT. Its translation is CASSLVGHTDTEAFF.

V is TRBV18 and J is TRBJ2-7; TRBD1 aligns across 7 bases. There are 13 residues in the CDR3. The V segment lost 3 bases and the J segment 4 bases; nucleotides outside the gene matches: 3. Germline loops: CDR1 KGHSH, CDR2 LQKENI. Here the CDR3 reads CASSPGQLYEQYF. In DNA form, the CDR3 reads TGTGCCAGCTCACCGGGACAGCTTTACGAGCAGTACTTC. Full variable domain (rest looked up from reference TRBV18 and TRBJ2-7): NAGVMQNPRHLVRRRGQEARLRCSPMKGHSHVYWYRQLPEEGLKFMVYLQKENIIDESGMPKERFSAEFPKEGPSILRIQQVVRGDSAAYFCASSPGQLYEQYFGPGTRLTVT.

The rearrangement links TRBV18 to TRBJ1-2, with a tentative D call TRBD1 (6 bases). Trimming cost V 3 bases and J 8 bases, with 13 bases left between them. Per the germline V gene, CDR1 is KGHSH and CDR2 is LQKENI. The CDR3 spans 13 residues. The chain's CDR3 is CASSPTGDQGYTF. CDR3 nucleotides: TGTGCCAGCTCACCGACAGGCGATCAAGGCTACACCTTC.

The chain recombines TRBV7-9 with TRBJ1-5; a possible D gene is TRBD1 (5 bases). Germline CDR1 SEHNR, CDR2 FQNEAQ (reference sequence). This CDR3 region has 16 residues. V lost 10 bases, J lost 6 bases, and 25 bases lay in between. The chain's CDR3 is CATGRADFGSGQPQHF. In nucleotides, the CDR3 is TGTGCCACGGGCAGGGCGGATTTCGGTTCAGGTCAGCCCCAGCATTTT.

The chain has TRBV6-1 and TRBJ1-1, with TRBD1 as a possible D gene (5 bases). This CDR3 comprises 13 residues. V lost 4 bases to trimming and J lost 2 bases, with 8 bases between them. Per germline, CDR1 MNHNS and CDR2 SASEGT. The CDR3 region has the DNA TGTGCCAGCAGTGTGACAGTTAACACTGAAGCTTTCTTT. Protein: CASSVTVNTEAFF.